Reported below is one TCR beta chain. V shed 1 base and J shed 1 base, with 5 bases lying between them. This CDR3 region has 13 residues. Germline-derived CDR1 and CDR2 are SGHRS and YFSETQ. This entry is derived from a study of technical replicates of blood from several donors. Method: immunoSEQ multiplex PCR; TCRdb's copy keeps in-frame clones and lacks some. The sample lists just over 80,000 clones; less than 95% were seen once. V usage is TRBV5-1 and J usage is TRBJ2-5; no definite D call. The clonotype originates from a human donor in good health. Sequencing was done on a sample of T cells isolated from PBMCs. CDR3 amino acids: CASSLYSQETQYF. CDR3 DNA: TGCGCCAGCAGCTTGTACAGCCAAGAGACCCAGTACTTC.